The sequence of this T cell receptor beta chain was determined in a study of T-cell reconstitution after alpha-beta-depleted transplantation in children (dated by TCRdb to between 2015 and 2016). Notes on the research overall: The study quantitatively tracked T-cell immune reconstitution after TCRalphabeta/CD19-depleted allogeneic hematopoietic cell transplantation in children using TCR repertoire profiling.

The library was produced with PCR. Sequencing relied on an Illumina HiSeq 2500. TCR libraries were prepared with molecular barcoding, using unique molecular identifiers to normalize TCRbeta repertoire quantification. The public reads were reprocessed in TCRdb via fastp at Q25 and MiXCR, keeping in-frame beta chains. Identical CDR3 proteins give one entry, which carries the most common genes and DNA. The sample has about 200,000 distinct CDR3 sequences on record, 13% to 15% of them singletons. Of the sample, about 13% falls within the top ten clones. For this clonotype: Its antigen is still unknown. It has no much larger one-base neighbor in the sample; base qualities were not kept.

Reading from cysteine to phenylalanine, the CDR3 counts 16 amino acids. Only the CDR3 part of the read is kept: 48 bases, read in frame from the first base. The germline V gene sets CDR1 to SGHDN and CDR2 to FVKESK. Here V drops 3 bases and J drops 7 bases, and the junction holds 8 bases not matched to any gene. The sample here was PBMCs from the stem cell graft donor, taken from the stem cell graft. The rearrangement combines TRBV14 with TRBJ2-1; 11 bases in between match TRBD2. This TCR was sampled from a human donor who donated a stem cell graft to a child with acute lymphoblastic leukemia. The nucleotides are TGTGCCAGCAGCCAGCAGCTAGCGGGAGGAACAAATGAGCAGTTCTTC. It codes for CASSQQLAGGTNEQFF.